The 5 T cell receptor beta chains presented below share a single source sample, sequenced in a study of T cell responses to AZD1222 COVID-19 vaccine. The protocol was immunoSEQ multiplex PCR, while the TCRdb copy is restricted to in-frame clones and leaves out a portion. The table shows 85,000 to 90,000 clones, with roughly 90% occurring only once. The material was peripheral blood, obtained on day 0 of AZD1222 vaccination. All receptors derive from an adult in good health.

The V call is TRBV6-5, the J call TRBJ1-3, with D unresolved. Germline values: CDR1 MNHEY, CDR2 SVGAGI. The CDR3 extends over 15 amino acids. The V end lost 6 bases, the J end lost 4 bases, and 16 bases lay between the germline ends. Here the CDR3 reads CASRTMPGGGNTIYF. Here the CDR3 DNA reads TGTGCCAGCAGGACGATGCCCGGCGGGGGAAACACCATATATTTT.

The rearrangement uses TRBV19 and TRBJ1-1, with TRBD1 matching 7 bases. This CDR3 is 15 amino acids long. The germline gives CDR1 LNHDA, CDR2 SQIVND (reference sequence). The junction had 8 bases not matched to a gene; V was cut back by 5 bases and J by 2 bases. The CDR3 sequence is CASSGSGTANTEAFF. DNA of the CDR3: TGTGCCAGTAGTGGTTCCGGGACAGCTAACACTGAAGCTTTCTTT.

V usage is TRBV7-3 and J usage is TRBJ2-3; 9 nucleotides match TRBD1. Germline values: CDR1 SGHTA, CDR2 FQGTGA. With 4 bases clipped from V and 5 bases from J, the junction kept 7 bases outside the gene matches. CDR3 length: 15 amino acids. The DNA of the CDR3 is TGTGCCAGCAGCTCTATCACAGGGGGCATAGATACGCAGTATTTT. Its protein is CASSSITGGIDTQYF.

The V call is TRBV6-5, the J call TRBJ1-2, with 9 nucleotides matching TRBD1. V lost 0 bases to trimming and J lost 7 bases; unmatched junction nucleotides: 6. CDR3 length equals 15 residues. Germline CDR1 reads MNHEY; CDR2 reads SVGAGI. In DNA form, the CDR3 reads TGTGCCAGCAGTTACTCGGGACAGGGTGAGCGTGGCTACACCTTC. Protein product: CASSYSGQGERGYTF.

The V gene is TRBV7-9, the J gene TRBJ2-1; TRBD2 might be the D (5 bases). Germline V gene lookup returns CDR1 SEHNR and CDR2 FQNEAQ (reference sequence). V lost 4 bases and J lost 7, with 11 bases in between. The CDR3 has 13 residues. The CDR3 DNA sequence: TGTGCCAGCAGCTCCCTAGGACTTAATGAGCAGTTCTTC. Amino acid sequence: CASSSLGLNEQFF.